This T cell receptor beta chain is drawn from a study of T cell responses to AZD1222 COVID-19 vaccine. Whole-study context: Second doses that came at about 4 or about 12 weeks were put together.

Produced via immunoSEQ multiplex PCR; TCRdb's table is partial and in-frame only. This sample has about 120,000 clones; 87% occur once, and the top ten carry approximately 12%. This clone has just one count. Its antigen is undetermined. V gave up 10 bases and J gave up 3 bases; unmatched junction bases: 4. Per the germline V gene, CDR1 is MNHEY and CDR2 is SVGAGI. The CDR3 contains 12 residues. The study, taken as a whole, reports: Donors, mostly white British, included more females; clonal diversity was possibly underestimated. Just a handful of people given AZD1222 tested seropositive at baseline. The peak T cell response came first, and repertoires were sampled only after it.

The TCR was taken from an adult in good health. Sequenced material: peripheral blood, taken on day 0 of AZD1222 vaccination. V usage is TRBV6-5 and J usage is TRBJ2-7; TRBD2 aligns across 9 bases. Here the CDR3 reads CANLAGNYEQYF. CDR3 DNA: TGTGCCAACCTAGCGGGAAACTACGAGCAGTACTTC.